A single sample gave rise to the 7 T cell receptor beta chains below, sequenced in a study of blood T cell repertoires in COVID-19. Generated by immunoSEQ multiplex PCR, the TCRdb table keeps only in-frame clones and is missing some. This table holds about 170,000 clones, about 85% found once. The source material was peripheral blood. These receptors all come from a woman aged 80 or over in a cohort sampled during active or convalescent COVID-19.

The V gene is TRBV12-3 or TRBV12-4, the J gene TRBJ2-1, with 7 bases matching TRBD2. This CDR3 has 12 amino acids. With V trimmed by 3 bases and J by 9 bases, 2 bases remained unmatched. The CDR3 region is CASSLGGIEQFF. The CDR3 bases are TGTGCCAGCAGTTTGGGGGGGATTGAGCAGTTCTTC.

V gene TRBV2 combines with J gene TRBJ1-2, with D tentatively TRBD1 (6 bases). Germline V lookup: CDR1 SNHLY, CDR2 FYNNEI. CDR3 length: 13 amino acids. The ends were cut back, 8 bases at V and 2 bases at J, with 12 bases in the middle. CDR3 nucleotide sequence: TGTGCCAGCCGGAAGGGACAAAACTATGGCTACACCTTC. Protein product: CASRKGQNYGYTF.

The V and J genes are TRBV11-3 and TRBJ1-3; D ambiguous. The CDR3 extends over 12 amino acids. Germline CDR1 and CDR2: SGHNT and YENEEA. Trimming removed 0 bases from V and 5 bases from J, with 2 bases in between. The CDR3 loop reads CASSLDRNTIYF. The CDR3 bases are TGTGCCAGCAGCTTAGACAGAAACACCATATATTTT.

This clone was detected once. The chain uses TRBV7-2 and TRBJ2-3; 7 nucleotides line up with TRBD2. Trimming took 2 bases from V and 6 from J; bases not matched to a gene: 2. The CDR3 length is 13 residues. Germline loops: CDR1 SGHTA, CDR2 FQGNSA. CDR3 DNA sequence: TGTGCCAGCAGCTTACGGCGGGAGGATACGCAGTATTTT. Its translation is CASSLRREDTQYF.

Points on this clone: This sample includes further DNA sequences coding for the same CDR3. J is TRBJ1-5 and V is TRBV27; D call uncertain. This CDR3 has 12 amino acids. Germline V gene lookup returns CDR1 MNHEY and CDR2 SMNVEV (reference sequence). V dropped 6 bases and J dropped 2 bases, with 5 bases sitting between them. The CDR3 region has the DNA TGTGCCAGCAGCCAGGGCAATCAGCCCCAGCATTTT. Its translation: CASSQGNQPQHF.

This clone was counted once. The chain joins TRBV27 to TRBJ1-4, with 11 bases that match TRBD1. Germline assignment: CDR1 MNHEY and CDR2 SMNVEV (reference sequence). The CDR3 covers 16 residues. V shed 5 bases, J shed 7 bases, and the junction held 9 bases outside the gene matches. DNA for the CDR3: TGTGCCAGCAGTATGGACAGGGGGCGCGGTAGTGAAAAACTGTTTTTT. Encoded protein: CASSMDRGRGSEKLFF.

V and J are TRBV27 and TRBJ1-2, with TRBD1 matching 12 bases. Trimming removed 9 bases from V and 6 bases from J; junction bases left unmatched: 11. Looked up from germline, CDR1 is MNHEY and CDR2 is SMNVEV (reference sequence). The CDR3 is 15 residues long. The CDR3 loop is CASNLGDRGLHGYTF. For the CDR3, the DNA is TGTGCCAGTAACCTGGGGGACAGGGGGCTCCATGGCTACACCTTC.